This T cell receptor (beta chain) emerged from a study of T cells in Graves' hyperthyroidism and ophthalmopathy. Study-wide results and caveats: Blood held most thyroid clonotypes expanded above 0.001 frequency. Separating ophthalmopathy from stable hyperthyroidism was achieved by a 13 V-J model.

This clonotype was seen at least ten times. Its antigen is not known. Investigators excluded patients with uncontrolled infection, other autoimmune disease, pregnancy or lactation. This CDR3 contains 13 residues. Germline values: CDR1 SGHRS, CDR2 YFSETQ. V lost 6 bases and J lost 1, with 10 bases in between. The investigators amplified TCR beta CDR3 regions from RNA transcripts. The TCR CDR3 first-round RT-PCR relied on the HTBI primer set. MiXCR, applied by TCRdb to the multiplex PCR reads, yields one record per CDR3 protein. The repertoire holds a few hundred thousand distinct CDR3 sequences, approximately 44% seen once, with around 20% in the top ten.

This chain links TRBV5-1 with TRBJ1-1; D not certain. Sequencing was performed on peripheral blood or thyroid tissue (not recorded which). The receptor was isolated from an adult woman with Graves' disease, either hyperthyroidism or ophthalmopathy (not recorded which). CDR3 amino acids: CASIREPNTEAFF. CDR3 bases: TGCGCCAGCATTCGGGAGCCGAACACTGAAGCTTTCTTT. Drawing the rest from reference TRBV5-1 and TRBJ1-1, the complete variable domain is KAGVTQTPRYLIKTRGQQVTLSCSPISGHRSVSWYQQTPGQGLQFLFEYFSETQRNKGNFPGRFSGRQFSNSRSEMNVSTLELGDSALYLCASIREPNTEAFFGQGTRLTVV.